These T cell receptor beta chains were read from a single sample in a study of blood T cell repertoires in COVID-19. The assay was immunoSEQ multiplex PCR, and TCRdb's table has in-frame clones only and misses some. The table includes approximately 300,000 clones, over 85% detected once. The source material was PBMCs or T cells enriched from blood (not recorded which). These receptors all come from a woman younger than 45 who had recovered from COVID-19. The CDR3 runs from the conserved cysteine through the conserved F or W. A D gene is named only where the DNA matches it firmly. Where a row states a size, it is once, few, many or the class of an expanded clone; other rows omit it.

- TRBJ1-1 TRBD1 TRBV27 CASSPWTGFLPTEAFF TGTGCCAGCAGTCCGTGGACAGGGTTTCTTCCCACTGAAGCTTTCTTT
- TRBJ2-2 - TRBV19 CASSREMGLIYTGELFF TGTGCCAGTAGTAGAGAGATGGGACTCATCTACACCGGGGAGCTGTTTTTT
- TRBJ2-1 TRBD2 TRBV29-1 CSVTGGLGDEQFF TGCAGCGTCACGGGGGGGCTAGGCGATGAGCAGTTCTTC
- TRBJ2-7 TRBD1 TRBV6-2/TRBV6-3 CASRPPGQGAYEQYF TGTGCCAGCAGGCCTCCGGGACAGGGAGCCTACGAGCAGTACTTC
- TRBJ2-6 - TRBV7-2 CASSQQGTGANVLTF TGTGCCAGCAGCCAACAGGGAACTGGGGCCAACGTCCTGACTTTC
- TRBJ1-2 TRBD1 TRBV4-1 CASRLSDLRTGGKDGYTF TGCGCCAGCAGGCTGTCTGACCTTAGAACAGGGGGTAAGGATGGCTACACCTTC
- TRBJ1-2 TRBD1 TRBV29-1 CSVEPGTGDGYTF TGCAGCGTTGAACCCGGGACAGGGGATGGCTACACCTTC
- TRBJ1-3 - TRBV5-4 CASSLDAGISGNTIYF TGTGCCAGCAGCCTGGACGCCGGGATCTCTGGAAACACCATATATTTT
- TRBJ2-5 - TRBV24-1 CATSDYFGETQYF TGTGCCACCAGTGATTACTTCGGAGAGACCCAGTACTTC
- TRBJ1-4 - TRBV4-3 CASSPFTGSGEKLFF TGCGCCAGCAGCCCTTTCACAGGGAGTGGGGAAAAACTGTTTTTT
- TRBJ2-5 TRBD2 TRBV10-3 CAMDRGVGQETQYF TGTGCCATGGATCGGGGGGTGGGCCAAGAGACCCAGTACTTC
few TRBJ2-7 - TRBV7-9 CASSPPSAYEQYF TGTGCCAGCAGCCCCCCTAGCGCCTACGAGCAGTACTTC
- TRBJ1-2 - TRBV7-2 CASSLAPTGYDGYTF TGTGCCAGCAGCTTAGCGCCGACAGGTTATGATGGCTACACCTTC
- TRBJ2-3 TRBD2 TRBV13 CASSLEASGSIDTQYF TGTGCCAGCAGCTTAGAGGCTAGCGGGAGTATAGATACGCAGTATTTT
- TRBJ1-2 TRBD1 TRBV7-9 CASSSPGQGFSGYTF TGTGCCAGCAGCTCTCCGGGACAGGGGTTCTCTGGCTACACCTTC
- TRBJ1-5 - TRBV6-5 CASSYTNNQPQHF TGTGCCAGCAGTTACACTAATAATCAGCCCCAGCATTTT
- TRBJ2-7 - TRBV3-1/TRBV3-2 CASSRHEGEQYF TGTGCCAGCAGCCGCCATGAGGGCGAGCAGTACTTC
- TRBJ1-1 - TRBV28 CASSPYRENTEAFF TGTGCCAGCAGTCCCTACAGGGAGAACACTGAAGCTTTCTTT
- TRBJ2-1 TRBD2 TRBV4-3 CASSQDVASGNYNEQFF TGCGCCAGCAGCCAAGATGTAGCTAGCGGGAATTACAATGAGCAGTTCTTC
- TRBJ1-2 - TRBV18 CASSPGGPNYGYTF TGTGCCAGCTCACCAGGGGGCCCTAACTATGGCTACACCTTC
- TRBJ1-5 - TRBV2 CASSEGGYNQPQHF TGTGCCAGCAGTGAGGGGGGGTACAATCAGCCCCAGCATTTT
- TRBJ2-3 TRBD2 TRBV27 CASSLMGGRATDTQYF TGTGCCAGCAGTTTAATGGGCGGGAGGGCTACAGATACGCAGTATTTT
- TRBJ1-3 TRBD1 TRBV29-1 CSAEDRDGGNTIYF TGCAGCGCTGAGGACAGGGATGGTGGAAACACCATATATTTT
- TRBJ2-1 TRBD2 TRBV5-4 CASSLWSGRGEQFF TGTGCCAGCAGCTTGTGGAGCGGGAGAGGGGAGCAGTTCTTC
- TRBJ2-1 TRBD1 TRBV2 CARRRDRPYNEQFF TGTGCCAGGCGCCGGGACAGGCCCTACAATGAGCAGTTCTTC
- TRBJ1-2 - TRBV9 CASSASVRDYGYTF TGTGCCAGCAGCGCCTCCGTGAGGGACTATGGCTACACCTTC
- TRBJ2-7 - TRBV7-2 CASSLDDFSYAPYEQYF TGTGCCAGCAGCTTAGACGACTTCTCCTACGCTCCCTACGAGCAGTACTTC
- TRBJ2-7 TRBD2 TRBV3-1/TRBV3-2 CASSQAKGLAFYEQYF TGTGCCAGCAGCCAAGCGAAGGGACTAGCGTTCTACGAGCAGTACTTC
- TRBJ1-1 - TRBV6-4 CASSTGMNTEAFF TGTGCCAGCAGTACAGGGATGAACACTGAAGCTTTCTTT
- TRBJ1-2 - TRBV29-1 CSVSSPRSGGYTF TGCAGCGTGTCTAGCCCGCGTTCGGGTGGCTACACCTTC
- TRBJ2-2 - TRBV10-3 CAISESQRVDTGELFF TGTGCCATCAGTGAGTCCCAGCGGGTAGACACCGGGGAGCTGTTTTTT
few TRBJ2-1 - TRBV20-1 CSASRGTSSYNEQFF TGCAGTGCTAGTCGGGGTACGAGCTCCTACAATGAGCAGTTCTTC
- TRBJ2-1 - TRBV5-1 CASSLGQSSEQFF TGCGCCAGCAGCTTGGGACAATCCAGTGAGCAGTTCTTC
- TRBJ1-5 TRBD1 TRBV18 CASSPDRDQPQHF TGTGCCAGCTCACCAGACAGGGATCAGCCCCAGCATTTT
- TRBJ2-5 - TRBV18 CASSPPGGEETQYF TGTGCCAGCTCACCACCGGGTGGAGAAGAGACCCAGTACTTC
- TRBJ2-7 - TRBV7-2 CASSLRGSYEQYF TGTGCCAGCAGCTTAAGGGGGTCCTACGAGCAGTACTTC
- TRBJ2-1 TRBD2 TRBV7-9 CASRKLAGAFYNEQFF TGTGCCAGCAGAAAACTAGCGGGGGCCTTCTACAATGAGCAGTTCTTC
- TRBJ2-1 TRBD2 TRBV11-3 CASSLGWRGRNEQFF TGTGCCAGCAGCTTAGGCTGGCGGGGGAGAAATGAGCAGTTCTTC
- TRBJ1-5 TRBD1 TRBV2 CASNRGAGQPQHF TGTGCCAGTAACAGGGGTGCGGGTCAGCCCCAGCATTTT
- TRBJ2-5 TRBD1 TRBV15 CATQGQGAGETQYF TGTGCCACCCAAGGACAGGGGGCTGGAGAGACCCAGTACTTC
- TRBJ1-1 - TRBV7-2 CASSPGGKGNTEAFF TGTGCCAGCAGCCCGGGGGGTAAGGGAAACACTGAAGCTTTCTTT
once TRBJ2-7 - TRBV5-1 CASSSQTYEQYF TGCGCCAGCAGCTCGCAGACCTACGAGCAGTACTTC
once TRBJ1-6 - TRBV2 CASSDDQGANSPLHF TGTGCCAGCAGTGACGATCAGGGTGCCAATTCACCCCTCCACTTT
- TRBJ2-7 TRBD2 TRBV10-3 CAISSGTSAEQYF TGTGCCATCAGCTCCGGGACTAGTGCCGAGCAGTACTTC
- TRBJ2-7 - TRBV14 CASSQGFLQSSYEQYF TGTGCCAGCAGCCAAGGGTTTCTACAGAGCTCCTACGAGCAGTACTTC